The clone carrying this T cell receptor beta chain was seen at least ten times. Primers used in a second PCR of about 7 to 12 cycles were a sample-barcoded 5' primer and a J-beta primer mix. TCRdb ran MiXCR on the 5' RACE reads and lists one entry per CDR3 protein. The table includes about 930,000 distinct CDR3 sequences, under 35% detected once. These data are taken from a study of blood T cells in healthy people across ages. The CDR3 runs 15 residues. Germline CDR1 LGHNA, CDR2 YSLEER. Trimming took 1 base from V and 0 from J; bases not matched to a gene: 2. This same sample was also taken into another study, of T cells of mothers and their children.

This chain connects TRBV4-3 to TRBJ1-2; TRBD1 agrees at 7 bases. Sequences were obtained from blood. The receptor comes from a woman aged 40 to 49 in good health. The CDR3: CASSQVQGANYGYTF. The DNA for the CDR3 is TGCGCCAGCAGCCAAGTGCAGGGGGCTAACTATGGCTACACCTTC.